A selection of T cell receptor beta chains follows, all from one sample in a study of T cells in Graves' hyperthyroidism and ophthalmopathy. TCRdb processed the multiplex PCR reads anew with MiXCR; each CDR3 protein has one entry. The data contain about 380,000 distinct CDR3 sequences, roughly 14% of them singletons. The sequencing sample was made of blood. The receptors shown here come from a woman aged 60-75 years with Graves' hyperthyroidism. Both conserved end residues are part of each CDR3. The order of the fields is D gene, clone size, V gene, J gene, CDR3 DNA, CDR3 protein. A D gene is named only where the DNA matches it firmly. Clone size is stated in some rows and not others, as once, few, many or a class when expanded.

D: -; size: many; V: TRBV12-5; J: TRBJ2-5; DNA: TGTGCTAGTGGTTTGGTCCAAGACAGTCCGGAGACCCAGTACTTC; CDR3: CASGLVQDSPETQYF
D: TRBD2; size: -; V: TRBV3-1; J: TRBJ2-7; DNA: TGTGCCAGCAGCCAAGGGGGCGGGAGTATGCACGAGCAGTACTTC; CDR3: CASSQGGGSMHEQYF
D: TRBD1; size: many; V: TRBV19; J: TRBJ1-5; DNA: TGTGCCAGTAGTAGACAGGGGGAGGTCAATCAGCCCCAGCATTTT; CDR3: CASSRQGEVNQPQHF
D: -; size: many; V: TRBV28; J: TRBJ1-2; DNA: TGTGCCAGCGGATCCACATTTCGGTATGGCTACACCTTC; CDR3: CASGSTFRYGYTF
D: -; size: -; V: TRBV13; J: TRBJ1-6; DNA: TGTGCCAGCAGCTCCGTAAATTCACCCCTCCACTTT; CDR3: CASSSVNSPLHF
D: TRBD2; size: many; V: TRBV18; J: TRBJ2-5; DNA: TGTGCCAGCTCACCACCACTAGCGGAGGAAGAGACCCAGTACTTC; CDR3: CASSPPLAEEETQYF
D: -; size: many; V: TRBV7-9; J: TRBJ2-1; DNA: TGTGCCAGCAGCTCTGCAGCCAATGAGCAGTTCTTC; CDR3: CASSSAANEQFF
D: TRBD2; size: many; V: TRBV11-2; J: TRBJ2-7; DNA: TGTGCCAGCAGCTCCCGGGGACTAAACTACGAGCAGTACTTC; CDR3: CASSSRGLNYEQYF
D: -; size: many; V: TRBV15; J: TRBJ1-2; DNA: TGTGCCACCAGCCAGGCAGACCCTAACTATGGCTACACCTTC; CDR3: CATSQADPNYGYTF
D: -; size: few; V: TRBV9; J: TRBJ2-2; DNA: TGTGCCAGCAGCGTGCGCGCAGTTACGAACACCGGGGAGCTGTTTTTT; CDR3: CASSVRAVTNTGELFF
D: TRBD1; size: many; V: TRBV12-3/TRBV12-4; J: TRBJ1-5; DNA: TGTGCCAGCAGTCGGACAGGGGATGGTCAGCCCCAGCATTTT; CDR3: CASSRTGDGQPQHF
D: TRBD1; size: few; V: TRBV7-2; J: TRBJ1-4; DNA: TGTGCCAGCAGCCTTTGGACAGGAGCAACTAATGAAAAACTGTTTTTT; CDR3: CASSLWTGATNEKLFF
D: -; size: many; V: TRBV9; J: TRBJ2-1; DNA: TGTGCCAGCAGCCCCCTGGGGATGGATGAGCAGTTCTTC; CDR3: CASSPLGMDEQFF
D: -; size: many; V: TRBV30; J: TRBJ1-3; DNA: TGTGCCTGGAGCCCGCCCGGGGAGGGCCGCTCTGGAAACACCATATATTTT; CDR3: CAWSPPGEGRSGNTIYF
D: -; size: many; V: TRBV24-1; J: TRBJ1-2; DNA: TGTGCCACCAGTGATTTAAGGGTTGGCTACACCTTC; CDR3: CATSDLRVGYTF
D: -; size: few; V: TRBV5-1; J: TRBJ1-2; DNA: TGCGCCAGCAGCTTGGATAAGACAACCTATGGCTACACCTTC; CDR3: CASSLDKTTYGYTF
D: -; size: many; V: TRBV18; J: TRBJ1-4; DNA: TGTGCCAGCTCACCAAGGAGCCCTGGGGATGAAAAACTGTTTTTT; CDR3: CASSPRSPGDEKLFF